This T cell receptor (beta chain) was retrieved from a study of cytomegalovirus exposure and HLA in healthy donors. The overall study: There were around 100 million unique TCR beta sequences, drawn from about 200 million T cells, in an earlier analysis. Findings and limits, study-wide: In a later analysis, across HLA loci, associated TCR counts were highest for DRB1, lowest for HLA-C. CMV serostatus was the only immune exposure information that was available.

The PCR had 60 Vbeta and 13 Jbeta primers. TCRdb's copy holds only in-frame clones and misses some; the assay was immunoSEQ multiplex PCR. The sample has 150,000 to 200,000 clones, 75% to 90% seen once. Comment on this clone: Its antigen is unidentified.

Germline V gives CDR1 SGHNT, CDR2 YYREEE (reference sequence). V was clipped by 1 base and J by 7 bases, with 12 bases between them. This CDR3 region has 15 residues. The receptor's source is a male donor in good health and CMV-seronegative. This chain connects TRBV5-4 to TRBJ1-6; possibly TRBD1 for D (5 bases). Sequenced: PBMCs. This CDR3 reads CASSLRQGPNSPLHF. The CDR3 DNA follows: TGTGCCAGCAGCTTGAGGCAGGGCCCAAATTCACCCCTCCACTTT.